This TCR beta chain derives from a study of TIL therapy for anti-PD-1-resistant metastatic lung cancer. Study in general: Progressing patients received lymphodepletion, expanded TIL infusion and IL-2. Median patient age was around 50, ranging roughly 35-85 years. Broader study findings: Treatment-naive, never-smoker and oncogene-addicted patients were overrepresented in this highly selected cohort.

Sequencing used immunoSEQ v3. Using immunoSEQ multiplex PCR, the repertoire was profiled, and TCRdb retains in-frame clones only, with some absent. The sample includes approximately 45,000 clones, roughly 78% seen only once; the top ten take more than 12%. A note on this clone: The antigen is unknown.

Germline CDR1 and CDR2: MNHNY and SVGAGI (reference sequence). The CDR3 has 11 amino acids. V was cut by 7 bases and J by 3 bases, with 6 bases left in between. Time point described: pre-treatment sample, taken before nivolumab and TIL therapy. This receptor was identified in a man in his 70s with non-small cell lung cancer. V gene TRBV6-6 combines with J gene TRBJ1-2; D is ambiguous. The specimen was blood, collected at baseline. CDR3 region: CASKGDYGYTF. In DNA form, the CDR3 reads TGTGCCAGCAAGGGAGACTATGGCTACACCTTC.